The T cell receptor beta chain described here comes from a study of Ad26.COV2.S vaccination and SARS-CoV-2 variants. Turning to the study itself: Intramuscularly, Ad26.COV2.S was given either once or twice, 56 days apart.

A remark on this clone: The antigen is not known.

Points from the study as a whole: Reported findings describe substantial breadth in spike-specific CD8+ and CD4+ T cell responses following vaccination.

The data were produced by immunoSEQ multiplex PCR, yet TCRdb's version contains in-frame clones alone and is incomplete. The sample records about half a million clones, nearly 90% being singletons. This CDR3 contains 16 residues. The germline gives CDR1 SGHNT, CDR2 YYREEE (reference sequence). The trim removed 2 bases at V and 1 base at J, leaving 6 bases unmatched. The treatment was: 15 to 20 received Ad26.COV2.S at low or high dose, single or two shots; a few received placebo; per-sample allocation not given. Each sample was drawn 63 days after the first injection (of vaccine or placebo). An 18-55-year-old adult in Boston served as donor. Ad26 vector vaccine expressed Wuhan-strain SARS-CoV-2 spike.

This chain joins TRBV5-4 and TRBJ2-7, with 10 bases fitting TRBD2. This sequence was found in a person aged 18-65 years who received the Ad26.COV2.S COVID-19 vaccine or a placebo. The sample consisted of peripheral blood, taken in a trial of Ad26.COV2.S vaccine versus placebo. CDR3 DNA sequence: TGTGCCAGCAGCTTCGTTCCTAGCGGGGGTTCCTACGAGCAGTACTTC. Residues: CASSFVPSGGSYEQYF. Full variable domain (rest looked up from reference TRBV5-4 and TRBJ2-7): ETGVTQSPTHLIKTRGQQVTLRCSSQSGHNTVSWYQQALGQGPQFIFQYYREEENGRGNFPPRFSGLQFPNYSSELNVNALELDDSALYLCASSFVPSGGSYEQYFGPGTRLTVT.